One sample yielded the 7 T cell receptor beta chains listed below, sequenced in a study of blood T cell repertoires in COVID-19. Libraries were prepared by immunoSEQ multiplex PCR; TCRdb keeps only in-frame clonotypes and omits some of them. The sample contains 97,000 or so clones, roughly 81% of which appear only once. Sequenced material: peripheral blood. These receptors were taken from a man in his forties with active or convalescent COVID-19.

The genes are TRBV6-1 and TRBJ1-2, with D maybe TRBD1 (5 bases). Germline loops: CDR1 MNHNS, CDR2 SASEGT. This CDR3 has 14 residues. V gave up 2 bases and J gave up 7 bases, with 14 bases separating them. The CDR3 DNA is TGTGCCAGCAGTGAACCCAAAGGGAGGGGTGGCTACACCTTC. It yields the protein CASSEPKGRGGYTF.

The chain uses TRBV7-2 and TRBJ1-2; D is possibly TRBD1 (5 bases). V was pared by 3 bases and J by 0 bases, with 11 bases between. Per germline, CDR1 SGHTA and CDR2 FQGNSA. The CDR3 is 15 amino acids. The CDR3 coding sequence is TGTGCCAGCAGCTTCATACAGGTGGCTAACTATGGCTACACCTTC. Translation: CASSFIQVANYGYTF. The full variable domain, with the rest looked up from reference TRBV7-2 and TRBJ1-2, is GAGVSQSPSNKVTEKGKDVELRCDPISGHTALYWYRQSLGQGLEFLIYFQGNSAPDKSGLPSDRFSAERTGGSVSTLTIQRTQQEDSAVYLCASSFIQVANYGYTFGSGTRLTVV.

This chain links TRBV9 with TRBJ2-7; weak D call: TRBD1 (6 bases). CDR1 and CDR2 (germline): SGDLS, YYNGEE. Trimming left V 4 bases short and J 4 bases short, with 15 bases between. The CDR3 loop spans 14 amino acids. The CDR3 coding sequence is TGTGCCAGCAGCCTCAGGCCAGGGGAGTACGAGCAGTACTTC. Translated, it gives CASSLRPGEYEQYF.

V gene TRBV7-2 combines with J gene TRBJ1-5; tentative D call: TRBD1 (6 bases). The germline CDR1 and CDR2 sequences are SGHTA and FQGNSA. This CDR3 contains 14 residues. Deletions cut 3 bases from V and 3 bases from J, with 9 bases between. The CDR3 sequence is CASSFQGLNQPQHF. CDR3 nucleotides: TGTGCCAGCAGCTTCCAGGGGCTCAATCAGCCCCAGCATTTT. Together with reference TRBV7-2 and TRBJ1-5, the CDR3 gives the full variable domain: GAGVSQSPSNKVTEKGKDVELRCDPISGHTALYWYRQSLGQGLEFLIYFQGNSAPDKSGLPSDRFSAERTGGSVSTLTIQRTQQEDSAVYLCASSFQGLNQPQHFGDGTRLSIL.

The chain is built from TRBV2 and TRBJ2-1; D remains unclear. V lost 11 bases and J lost 3, with 8 bases in between. Germline V gene lookup returns CDR1 SNHLY and CDR2 FYNNEI. The length of the CDR3 is 11 residues. The CDR3 DNA reads TGTGCCGGGTCGGGCTACAATGAGCAGTTCTTC. Its protein product is CAGSGYNEQFF.

The J gene is TRBJ1-1, the V gene TRBV5-1; TRBD1 aligns across 12 bases. CDR1 and CDR2 (germline): SGHRS, YFSETQ. V was pared by 1 base and J by 0 bases, with 7 bases of the junction left unmatched. The CDR3 has 18 residues. The CDR3 spells CASSLYGTGGSMNTEAFF. The CDR3 DNA sequence: TGCGCCAGCAGCTTGTATGGGACAGGGGGCTCTATGAACACTGAAGCTTTCTTT.

The rearrangement joins TRBV6-1 to TRBJ1-2, with TRBD1 matching over 9 bases. Trimming at V came to 0 bases and at J to 4 bases, leaving 3 bases not matched to a gene. CDR1 is MNHNS and CDR2 is SASEGT in the germline V gene. This CDR3 has 15 residues. CDR3 sequence (DNA): TGTGCCAGCAGTGAAGCCGGGACAGGGCGCTATGGCTACACCTTC. Its translation: CASSEAGTGRYGYTF.